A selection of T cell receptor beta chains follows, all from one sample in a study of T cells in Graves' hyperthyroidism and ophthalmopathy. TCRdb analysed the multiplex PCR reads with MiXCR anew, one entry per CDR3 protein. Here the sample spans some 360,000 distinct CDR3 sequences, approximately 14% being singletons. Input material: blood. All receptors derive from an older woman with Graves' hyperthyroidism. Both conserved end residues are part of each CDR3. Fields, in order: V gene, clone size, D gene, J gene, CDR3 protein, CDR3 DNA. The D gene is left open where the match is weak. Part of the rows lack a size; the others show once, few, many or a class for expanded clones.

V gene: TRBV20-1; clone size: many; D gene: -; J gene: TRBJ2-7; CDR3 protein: CSAGGAAPYEQYF; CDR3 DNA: TGCAGTGCTGGGGGAGCGGCCCCCTACGAGCAGTACTTC
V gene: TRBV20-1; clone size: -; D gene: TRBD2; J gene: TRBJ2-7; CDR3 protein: CSARTPNSGRAHEQYF; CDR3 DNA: TGCAGTGCTAGAACCCCTAATAGCGGGAGGGCCCACGAGCAGTACTTC
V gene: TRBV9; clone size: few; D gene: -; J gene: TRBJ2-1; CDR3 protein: CASSVATSSDEQFF; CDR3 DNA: TGTGCCAGCAGCGTAGCTACTAGCAGCGATGAGCAGTTCTTC
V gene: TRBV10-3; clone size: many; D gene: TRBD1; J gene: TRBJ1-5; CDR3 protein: CAISEGTGVGNQPQHF; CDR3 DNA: TGTGCCATCAGTGAGGGGACAGGGGTAGGGAATCAGCCCCAGCATTTT
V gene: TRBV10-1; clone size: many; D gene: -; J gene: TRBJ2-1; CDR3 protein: CASSESGTFSYNEQFF; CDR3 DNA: TGCGCCAGCAGCGAGTCCGGGACATTCTCCTACAATGAGCAGTTCTTC
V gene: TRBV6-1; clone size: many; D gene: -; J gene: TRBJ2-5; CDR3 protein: CASSEYSETQYF; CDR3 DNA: TGTGCCAGCAGTGAATATTCGGAGACCCAGTACTTC
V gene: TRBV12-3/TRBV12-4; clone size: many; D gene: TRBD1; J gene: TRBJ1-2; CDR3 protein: CASRANPRTGALGGYTF; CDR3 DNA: TGTGCCAGCAGGGCGAACCCTCGGACAGGGGCCCTCGGTGGCTACACCTTC
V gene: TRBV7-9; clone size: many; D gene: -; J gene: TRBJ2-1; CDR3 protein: CASSPSARGVSEQFF; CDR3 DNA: TGTGCCAGCAGCCCCAGTGCCAGGGGCGTATCTGAGCAGTTCTTC
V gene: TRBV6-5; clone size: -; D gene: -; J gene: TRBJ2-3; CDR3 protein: CASSYSYVAADTQYF; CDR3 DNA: TGTGCCAGCAGTTACTCGTACGTAGCTGCAGATACGCAGTATTTT
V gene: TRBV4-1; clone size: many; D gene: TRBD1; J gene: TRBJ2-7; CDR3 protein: CASSKTGISYEQYF; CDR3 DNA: TGCGCCAGCAGCAAGACAGGGATCTCCTACGAGCAGTACTTC
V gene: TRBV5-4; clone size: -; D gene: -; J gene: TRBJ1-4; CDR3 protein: CASSPGIFGEKLFF; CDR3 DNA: TGTGCCAGCAGCCCAGGGATTTTCGGGGAAAAACTGTTTTTT
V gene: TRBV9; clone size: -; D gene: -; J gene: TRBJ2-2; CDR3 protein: CASSGEAQKVTGELFF; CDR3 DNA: TGTGCCAGCTCGGGAGAAGCCCAGAAGGTCACCGGGGAGCTGTTTTTT
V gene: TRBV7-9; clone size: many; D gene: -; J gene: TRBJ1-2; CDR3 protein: CASSFEQGNGYTF; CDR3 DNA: TGTGCCAGCAGCTTCGAACAGGGCAATGGCTACACCTTC
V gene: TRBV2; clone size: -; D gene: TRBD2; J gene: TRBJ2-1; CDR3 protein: CASSGTSGRSDQFF; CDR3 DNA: TGTGCCAGCAGCGGGACTAGCGGGAGATCTGACCAGTTCTTC
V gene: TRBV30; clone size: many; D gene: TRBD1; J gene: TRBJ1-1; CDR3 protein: CAWTDRGPAFF; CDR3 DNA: TGTGCCTGGACGGACAGGGGGCCCGCTTTCTTT
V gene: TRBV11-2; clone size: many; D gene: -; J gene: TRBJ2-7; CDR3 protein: CASSLISRQRGHSYEQYF; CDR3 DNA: TGTGCCAGCAGCTTAATCTCTCGACAGCGCGGGCATTCGTACGAGCAGTACTTC
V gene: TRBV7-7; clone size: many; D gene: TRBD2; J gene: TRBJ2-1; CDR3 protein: CASSGGLADEQFF; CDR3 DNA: TGTGCTAGCAGCGGCGGACTAGCGGACGAGCAGTTCTTC
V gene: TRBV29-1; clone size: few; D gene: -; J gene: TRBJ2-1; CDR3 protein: CSAFLREQFF; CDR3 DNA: TGCAGCGCATTTTTGCGCGAGCAGTTCTTC
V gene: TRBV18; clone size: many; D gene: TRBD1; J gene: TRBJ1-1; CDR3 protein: CASSLGTGRAEAFF; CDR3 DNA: TGTGCCAGCTCCCTAGGGACAGGGCGGGCTGAAGCTTTCTTT
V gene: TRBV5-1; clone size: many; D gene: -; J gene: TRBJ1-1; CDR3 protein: CASSFRWGAIEAFF; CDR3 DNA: TGCGCCAGCAGCTTTCGCTGGGGCGCGATTGAAGCTTTCTTT
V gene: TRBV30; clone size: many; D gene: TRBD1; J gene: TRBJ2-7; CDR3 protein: CACTTGGSYEQYF; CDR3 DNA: TGTGCCTGCACGACAGGGGGTTCTTACGAGCAGTACTTC
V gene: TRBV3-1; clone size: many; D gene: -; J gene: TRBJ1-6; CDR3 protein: CASSQGAGVLGSPLHF; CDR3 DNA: TGTGCCAGCAGCCAAGGAGCGGGGGTATTGGGTTCACCCCTCCACTTT
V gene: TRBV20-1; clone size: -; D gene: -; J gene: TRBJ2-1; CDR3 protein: CSASRGRYNEQLF; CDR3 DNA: TGCAGTGCTAGCAGGGGAAGATACAATGAGCAGCTCTTC
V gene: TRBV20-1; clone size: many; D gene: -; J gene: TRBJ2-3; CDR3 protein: CSARDPRGVADTQYF; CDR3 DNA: TGCAGTGCTAGAGATCCTCGGGGAGTCGCAGATACGCAGTATTTT
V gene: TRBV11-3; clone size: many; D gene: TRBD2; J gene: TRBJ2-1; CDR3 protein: CASSPGGKGHNEQFF; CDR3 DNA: TGTGCCAGCAGCCCCGGGGGGAAGGGGCACAATGAGCAGTTCTTC
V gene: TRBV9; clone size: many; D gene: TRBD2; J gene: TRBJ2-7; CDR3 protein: CASSVGGSGFYEQYF; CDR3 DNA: TGTGCCAGCAGCGTAGGAGGTAGCGGGTTCTACGAGCAGTACTTC
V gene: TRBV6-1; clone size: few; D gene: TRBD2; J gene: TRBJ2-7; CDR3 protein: CASRAPSGSSYEQYF; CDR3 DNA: TGTGCCAGCAGAGCCCCTAGCGGGTCCTCCTACGAGCAGTACTTC
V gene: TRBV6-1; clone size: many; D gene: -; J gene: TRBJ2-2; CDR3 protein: CASTRLENTGELFF; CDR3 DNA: TGTGCCAGCACGAGATTGGAGAACACCGGGGAGCTGTTTTTT
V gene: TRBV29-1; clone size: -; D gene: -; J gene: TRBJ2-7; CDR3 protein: CSVEVLEASSYEQYF; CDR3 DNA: TGCAGCGTTGAAGTGCTGGAGGCCTCATCCTACGAGCAGTACTTC
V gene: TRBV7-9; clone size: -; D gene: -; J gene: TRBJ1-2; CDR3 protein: CASSLGVTNYGYTF; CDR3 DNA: TGTGCCAGCAGCTTAGGGGTGACCAACTATGGCTACACCTTC
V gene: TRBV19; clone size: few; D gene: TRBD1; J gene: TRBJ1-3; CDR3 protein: CASRRQGVGNTIYF; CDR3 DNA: TGTGCCAGTAGGCGACAGGGGGTAGGAAACACCATATATTTT
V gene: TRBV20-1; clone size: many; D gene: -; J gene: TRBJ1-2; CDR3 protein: CSARDETYGYTF; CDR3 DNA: TGCAGTGCTAGAGACGAGACCTATGGCTACACCTTC
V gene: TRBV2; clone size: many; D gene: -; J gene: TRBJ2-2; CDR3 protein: CASRRDIANTGELFF; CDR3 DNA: TGTGCCAGCAGGAGGGACATCGCGAACACCGGGGAGCTGTTTTTT
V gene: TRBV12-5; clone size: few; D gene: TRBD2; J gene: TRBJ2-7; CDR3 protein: CASGFSTASGGTYEQYF; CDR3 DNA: TGTGCTAGTGGTTTTTCCACAGCTAGCGGGGGGACCTACGAGCAGTACTTC
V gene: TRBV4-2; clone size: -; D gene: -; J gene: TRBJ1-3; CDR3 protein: CASSQVGGLTGNTIYF; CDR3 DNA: TGTGCCAGCAGCCAAGTTGGCGGACTTACTGGGAACACCATATATTTT
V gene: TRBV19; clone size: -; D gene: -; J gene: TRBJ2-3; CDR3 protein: CASSRRTLRSTDTQYF; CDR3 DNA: TGTGCCAGTAGTCGACGGACACTTCGAAGCACAGATACGCAGTATTTT
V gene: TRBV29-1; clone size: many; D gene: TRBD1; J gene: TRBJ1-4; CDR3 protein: CSVDAGTGYGEKLFF; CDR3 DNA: TGCAGCGTTGATGCTGGGACAGGGTATGGGGAAAAACTGTTTTTT
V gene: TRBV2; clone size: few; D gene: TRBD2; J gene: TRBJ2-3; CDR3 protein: CASRGLVVDTQYF; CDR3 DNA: TGTGCCAGCAGGGGACTAGTTGTAGATACGCAGTATTTT
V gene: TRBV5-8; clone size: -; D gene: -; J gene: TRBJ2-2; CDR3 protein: CASSSEGTSPNTGELFF; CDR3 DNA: TGTGCCAGCAGCTCCGAGGGGACGTCCCCAAACACCGGGGAGCTGTTTTTT
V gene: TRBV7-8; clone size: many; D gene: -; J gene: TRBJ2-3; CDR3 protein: CASSWVRGDTQYF; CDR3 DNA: TGTGCCAGCAGCTGGGTCAGGGGAGATACGCAGTATTTT
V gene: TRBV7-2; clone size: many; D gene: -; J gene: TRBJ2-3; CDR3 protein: CASSSPRGRPSSTDTQYF; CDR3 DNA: TGTGCCAGCAGCTCCCCCCGGGGCCGCCCCTCTAGCACAGATACGCAGTATTTT
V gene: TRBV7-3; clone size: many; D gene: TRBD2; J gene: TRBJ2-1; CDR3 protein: CASSTSGSDNEQFF; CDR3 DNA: TGTGCCAGCAGCACTAGCGGGTCAGACAATGAGCAGTTCTTC
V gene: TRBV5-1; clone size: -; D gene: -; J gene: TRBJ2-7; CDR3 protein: CASSITAGRSYEQYF; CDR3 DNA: TGCGCCAGCAGCATCACAGCCGGGAGATCCTACGAGCAGTACTTC
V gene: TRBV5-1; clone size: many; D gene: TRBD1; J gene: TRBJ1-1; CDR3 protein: CASSRDRASEAFF; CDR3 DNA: TGCGCCAGCAGTCGGGACAGGGCGAGTGAAGCTTTCTTT
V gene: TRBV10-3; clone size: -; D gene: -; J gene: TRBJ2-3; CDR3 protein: CAIMTQGGTSDTQYF; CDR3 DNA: TGTGCCATCATGACTCAGGGGGGGACTTCGGATACGCAGTATTTT
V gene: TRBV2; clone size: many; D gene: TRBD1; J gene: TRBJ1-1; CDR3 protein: CASSEAYTGVGEAFF; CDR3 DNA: TGTGCCAGCAGTGAAGCTTATACAGGGGTGGGCGAAGCTTTCTTT
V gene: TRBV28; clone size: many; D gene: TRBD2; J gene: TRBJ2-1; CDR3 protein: CASSLWTSGAASYNEQFF; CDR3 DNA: TGTGCCAGCAGCCTCTGGACTAGCGGGGCCGCTTCCTACAATGAGCAGTTCTTC
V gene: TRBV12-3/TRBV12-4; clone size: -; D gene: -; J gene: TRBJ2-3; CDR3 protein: CASRRGDNTDTQYF; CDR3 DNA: TGTGCCAGCCGCCGAGGGGACAACACAGATACGCAGTATTTT
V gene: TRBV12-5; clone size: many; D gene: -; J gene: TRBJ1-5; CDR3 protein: CASGLVVGEYSNQPQHF; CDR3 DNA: TGTGCTAGTGGTTTGGTTGTCGGAGAATATAGCAATCAGCCCCAGCATTTT
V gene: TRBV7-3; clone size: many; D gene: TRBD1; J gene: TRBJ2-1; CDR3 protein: CASSLTRDSYNEQFF; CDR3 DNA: TGTGCCAGCAGCTTAACGAGGGACAGCTACAATGAGCAGTTCTTC
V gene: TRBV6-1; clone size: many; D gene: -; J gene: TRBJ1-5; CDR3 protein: CASRDSPQQPQHF; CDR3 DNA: TGTGCCAGTCGGGACTCCCCGCAGCAGCCCCAGCATTTT
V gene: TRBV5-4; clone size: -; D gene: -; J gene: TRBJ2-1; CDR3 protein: CASSLASSVTYNEQFF; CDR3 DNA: TGTGCCAGCAGCTTGGCCTCTAGCGTCACCTACAATGAGCAGTTCTTC
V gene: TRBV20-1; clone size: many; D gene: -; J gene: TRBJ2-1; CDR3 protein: CSARDRGLVPYNEQFF; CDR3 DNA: TGCAGTGCTAGAGATCGAGGGTTGGTGCCCTACAATGAGCAGTTCTTC
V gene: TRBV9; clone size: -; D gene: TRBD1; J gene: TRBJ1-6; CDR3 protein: CASSRDSKYNSPLHF; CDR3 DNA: TGTGCCAGCAGTCGGGACAGCAAGTATAATTCACCCCTCCACTTT
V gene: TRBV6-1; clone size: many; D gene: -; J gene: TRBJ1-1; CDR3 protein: CASKRPMNTEAFF; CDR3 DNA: TGTGCCAGCAAACGACCAATGAACACTGAAGCTTTCTTT